This TCR beta chain stems from a study of T cell responses to AZD1222 COVID-19 vaccine. Study findings and constraints: Clonal diversity was possibly underestimated; the donors were predominantly white British and more often female. Seropositive AZD1222 recipients at baseline numbered only 6 or 7. Increases in Spike-specific TCR breadth and depth were seen after two AZD1222 doses.

The germline CDR1 and CDR2 sequences are SEHNR and FQNEAQ (reference sequence). J lost 5 bases, V lost 4 bases, and 7 bases had no gene match. The CDR3 consists of 14 residues. Second-dose recipients at about 4 or about 12 weeks were treated as one pooled group. This clone was counted once. Its antigen remains unidentified. TCRdb keeps only in-frame clones here, not all; method: immunoSEQ multiplex PCR. Of nearly 200,000 clones in the sample, roughly 92% were seen once. The starting material was peripheral blood, obtained 28 days after the second AZD1222 dose. The TCR was taken from an adult who received the AZD1222 COVID-19 vaccine. The chain uses TRBV7-9 and TRBJ2-5; 7 bases fit TRBD1. The CDR3 reads CASSSGTEWETQYF. The CDR3 DNA follows: TGTGCCAGCAGCTCCGGGACAGAATGGGAGACCCAGTACTTC.